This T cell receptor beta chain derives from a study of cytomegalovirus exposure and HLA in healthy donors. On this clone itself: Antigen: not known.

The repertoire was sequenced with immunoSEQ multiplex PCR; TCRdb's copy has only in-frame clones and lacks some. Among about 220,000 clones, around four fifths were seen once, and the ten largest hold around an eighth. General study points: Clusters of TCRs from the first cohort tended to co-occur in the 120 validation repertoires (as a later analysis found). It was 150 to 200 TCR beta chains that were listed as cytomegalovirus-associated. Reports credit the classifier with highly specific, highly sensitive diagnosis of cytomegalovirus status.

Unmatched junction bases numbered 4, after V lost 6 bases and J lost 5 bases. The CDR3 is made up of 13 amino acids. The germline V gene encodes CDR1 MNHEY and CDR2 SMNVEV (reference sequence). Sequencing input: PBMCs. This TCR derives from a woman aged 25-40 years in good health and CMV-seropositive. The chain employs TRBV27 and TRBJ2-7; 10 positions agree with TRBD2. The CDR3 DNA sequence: TGTGCCAGCAGACTAGCGGGACGTCACGAGCAGTACTTC. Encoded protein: CASRLAGRHEQYF.